This passage covers 16 T cell receptor beta chains from one sample sequenced in a study of cytomegalovirus exposure and HLA in healthy donors. The study ran its PCR with 60 Vbeta and 13 Jbeta primers. Using immunoSEQ multiplex PCR, the repertoire was profiled, and TCRdb retains in-frame clones only, with some absent. The profile shows roughly 120,000 clones, roughly 70% of them singletons. Material for sequencing was PBMCs. The receptor source for this set is a woman in her fifties or sixties in good health and CMV-seropositive.

This chain joins TRBV7-2 and TRBJ1-1, with 7 bases matching TRBD1. Germline V gene lookup returns CDR1 SGHTA and CDR2 FQGNSA. V was clipped by 1 base and J by 1 base; unmatched bases: 12. The CDR3 is 18 amino acids. In DNA, the CDR3 is TGTGCCAGCAGCTTAGATGCCCCAGGGGGTCTGGGGAACACTGAAGCTTTCTTT. Protein sequence: CASSLDAPGGLGNTEAFF.

V gene TRBV2 combines with J gene TRBJ1-6; maybe TRBD1 (5 bases). V dropped 4 bases and J dropped 3 bases, with 10 bases sitting between them. The V gene's germline CDR1 is SNHLY and CDR2 FYNNEI. This CDR3 is built from 15 residues. In DNA, the CDR3 is TGTGCCAGCAGTGCCGGACACGGCTATAATTCACCCCTCCACTTT. This translates into CASSAGHGYNSPLHF.

This clone occurred once. Other nucleotide sequences from this sample produce the same CDR3. V is TRBV28 and J is TRBJ1-5; tentative D call: TRBD1 (6 bases). Looked up from germline, CDR1 is MDHEN and CDR2 is SYDVKM. V lost 5 bases, J lost 4 bases, and 12 bases lay in between. The CDR3 sequence is 14 residues long. In DNA form, the CDR3 reads TGTGCCAGCAGTCTCAGGGGCCGGAATCAGCCCCAGCATTTT. As protein: CASSLRGRNQPQHF.

This rearrangement joins TRBV9 to TRBJ2-5, with TRBD1 matching over 7 bases. This CDR3 has 14 amino acids. The V gene end was trimmed by 3 bases and the J gene end by 4 bases; junction bases not matched to a gene: 6. Germline V gene lookup returns CDR1 SGDLS and CDR2 YYNGEE. The CDR3 DNA is TGTGCCAGCAGCGCTACAGGGGCGGCAGAGACCCAGTACTTC. Its protein is CASSATGAAETQYF.

The chain couples TRBV30 to TRBJ2-7; 9 bases match TRBD1. CDR3 length: 14 amino acids. Per the germline V gene, CDR1 is GTSNPN and CDR2 is SVGIG (reference sequence). V trimming: 3 bases; J trimming: 3 bases; junction bases outside the gene matches: 6. Here the CDR3 reads CAWSSGQGIYEQYF. CDR3 nucleotides: TGTGCCTGGAGCTCGGGACAGGGCATCTACGAGCAGTACTTC.

The chain carries TRBV5-6 and TRBJ2-7, with 12 positions matching TRBD2. This CDR3 has 15 residues. Per the germline V gene, CDR1 is SGHDT and CDR2 is YYEEEE. V lost 0 bases to trimming and J lost 3 bases; unmatched junction nucleotides: 1. In DNA form, the CDR3 reads TGTGCCAGCAGCTTGGGACTAGCGGGAGTCTACGAGCAGTACTTC. It encodes CASSLGLAGVYEQYF.

The chain has TRBV9 and TRBJ2-2; 10 bases are shared with TRBD1. Germline CDR1 SGDLS, CDR2 YYNGEE. Losses at the gene ends were 3 bases for V and 5 bases for J; bases not matched to a gene: 10. The CDR3 length is 17 residues. The CDR3 nucleotides are TGTGCCAGCAGCGGGATGTTTGGACAGGGGGGGACCGGGGAGCTGTTTTTT. The encoded protein is CASSGMFGQGGTGELFF.

This clone was recorded a few times. The genes are TRBV25-1 and TRBJ1-4; D is uncertain. V lost 5 bases and J 13 bases, leaving 11 bases between the germline ends. The CDR3 contains 11 residues. CDR1 and CDR2 from the germline V gene are MGHDK and SYGVNS. Here the CDR3 DNA reads TGTGCCAGCAGTCGTGGTCGGGGACTGTTTTTT. Translated, it gives CASSRGRGLFF.

About this clone: Different DNA sequences within this sample yield the same CDR3. The rearrangement uses TRBV4-3 and TRBJ1-4, with no clear D. The CDR3 totals 16 residues. Trimming removed 0 bases at V and 0 bases at J, with 8 bases between. The germline gives CDR1 LGHNA, CDR2 YSLEER. CDR3 region: CASSQDLGATNEKLFF. Written as DNA, the CDR3 is TGCGCCAGCAGCCAAGATCTAGGCGCAACTAATGAAAAACTGTTTTTT.

This clone was detected a few times. The chain uses TRBV28 and TRBJ2-7; 8 bases fit TRBD1. With 5 bases clipped from V and 2 bases from J, the junction kept 5 bases outside the gene matches. Germline CDR1 is MDHEN and CDR2 is SYDVKM. This CDR3 has 14 amino acids. In nucleotides, the CDR3 is TGTGCCAGCAGTGGGACAGGCGGACCCTACGAGCAGTACTTC. Protein sequence: CASSGTGGPYEQYF.

This clone has only a few counts. This chain links TRBV29-1 with TRBJ1-2; TRBD1 matches at 10 bases. The junction had 4 bases not matched to a gene; V was cut back by 4 bases and J by 2 bases. CDR1 and CDR2 (germline): SQVTM, ANQGSEA. This CDR3 spans 14 amino acids. The CDR3 DNA reads as TGCAGCGTTGGTGGGACAGGGGCGAACTATGGCTACACCTTC. This gives the protein CSVGGTGANYGYTF.

This clone has just a few counts. The V gene is TRBV7-9, the J gene TRBJ2-3; D remains unclear. The V end was cut by 3 bases, the J end by 3 bases, with 4 bases between. This CDR3 has 12 residues. Germline V gene data show CDR1 as SEHNR and CDR2 as FQNEAQ (reference sequence). This chain's CDR3 is CASSFGTDTQYF. CDR3 sequence (DNA): TGTGCCAGCAGCTTCGGGACAGATACGCAGTATTTT.

V is TRBV27 and J is TRBJ1-5; D is unclear. Germline V gives CDR1 MNHEY, CDR2 SMNVEV (reference sequence). The CDR3 has 16 amino acids. V shed 3 bases and J shed 2 bases, with 14 bases lying between them. In DNA form, the CDR3 reads TGTGCCAGCAGTTTCGCAGGCCAGATCGGCAATCAGCCCCAGCATTTT. Translating gives CASSFAGQIGNQPQHF.

The chain carries TRBV11-2 and TRBJ1-1, with D hard to call. The CDR3 spans 13 residues. CDR1 is SGHAT and CDR2 is FQNNGV in the germline V gene. V lost 6 bases and J lost 4, with 12 bases in between. The CDR3 DNA is TGTGCCAGCAGACTACATAGCTCCACTGAAGCTTTCTTT. Its translation is CASRLHSSTEAFF.

The chain recombines TRBV11-3 with TRBJ2-2, with D uncertain. The CDR3 has 14 amino acids. CDR1 and CDR2 from the germline V gene are SGHNT and YENEEA. Deletions cut 2 bases from V and 1 base from J, with 5 bases between. The CDR3 DNA reads as TGTGCCAGCAGCTTAAATCGGAACACCGGGGAGCTGTTTTTT. Translated: CASSLNRNTGELFF.

In nucleotides, the CDR3 is TGTGCCAGCAGTTGGGGACAGGGGAGTAATCAGCCCCAGCATTTT. Translation: CASSWGQGSNQPQHF. V and J are TRBV28 and TRBJ1-5, with TRBD1 identical over 10 bases. CDR1 MDHEN and CDR2 SYDVKM come from the germline V gene. This CDR3 has 15 amino acids. Trimming at V came to 4 bases and at J to 4 bases, leaving 4 bases not matched to a gene.